Reported below is one TCR beta chain. This record belongs to a study of blood T cell repertoires in COVID-19. Method: immunoSEQ multiplex PCR; TCRdb's copy keeps in-frame clones and lacks some. The sample holds nearly 250,000 clones, about 82% seen once. The specimen was PBMCs or T cells enriched from blood (not recorded which). This TCR was recovered from a woman between 45 and 65 years old who had recovered from COVID-19.

Here the CDR3 reads CASSLGLAGERGTGELFF. The CDR3 DNA follows: TGTGCCAGCAGCTTGGGGCTAGCGGGAGAGCGAGGCACCGGGGAGCTGTTTTTT. V and J are TRBV5-5 and TRBJ2-2; TRBD2 agrees at 10 bases. The CDR3 sequence is 18 residues long. CDR1 SGHKS and CDR2 YYEKEE come from the germline V gene (reference sequence). Trimming took 0 bases from V and 4 from J; bases not matched to a gene: 9.